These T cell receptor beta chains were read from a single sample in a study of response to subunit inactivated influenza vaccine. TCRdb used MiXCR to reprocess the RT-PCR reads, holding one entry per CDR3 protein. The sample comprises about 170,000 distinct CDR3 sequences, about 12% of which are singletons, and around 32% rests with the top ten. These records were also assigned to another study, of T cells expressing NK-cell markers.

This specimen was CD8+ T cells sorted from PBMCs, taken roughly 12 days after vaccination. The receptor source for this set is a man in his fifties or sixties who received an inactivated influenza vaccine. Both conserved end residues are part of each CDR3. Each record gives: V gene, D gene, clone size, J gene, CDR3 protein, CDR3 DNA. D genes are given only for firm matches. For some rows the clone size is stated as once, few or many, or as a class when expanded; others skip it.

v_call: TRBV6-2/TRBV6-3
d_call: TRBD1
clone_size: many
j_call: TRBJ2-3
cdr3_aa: CASSYPQGIRSTDTQYF
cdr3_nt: TGTGCCAGCAGTTACCCACAGGGGATTAGAAGCACAGATACGCAGTATTTT

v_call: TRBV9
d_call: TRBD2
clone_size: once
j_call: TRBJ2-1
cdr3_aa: CASSTSVTSDYNEQFF
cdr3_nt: TGTGCCAGCAGCACCTCCGTGACTAGCGACTACAATGAGCAGTTCTTC

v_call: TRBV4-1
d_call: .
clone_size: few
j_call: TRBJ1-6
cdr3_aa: CASSQKQGKRYNSPLHF
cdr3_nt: TGCGCCAGCAGCCAAAAGCAGGGGAAGAGATATAATTCACCCCTCCACTTT

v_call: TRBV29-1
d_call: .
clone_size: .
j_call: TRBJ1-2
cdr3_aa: CSVDQSGYGYTF
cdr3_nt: TGCAGCGTTGACCAATCGGGCTATGGCTACACCTTC

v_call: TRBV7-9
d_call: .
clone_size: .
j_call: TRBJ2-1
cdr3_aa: CASKSSYNEQFF
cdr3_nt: TGTGCCAGCAAGAGCTCCTACAATGAGCAGTTCTTC

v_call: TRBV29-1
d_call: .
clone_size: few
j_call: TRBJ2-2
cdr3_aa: CSAPRVNTGELFF
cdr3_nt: TGCAGCGCCCCGCGTGTAAACACCGGGGAGCTGTTTTTT

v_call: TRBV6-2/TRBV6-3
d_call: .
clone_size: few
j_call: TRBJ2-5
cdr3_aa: CASSRPRTEEEETQYF
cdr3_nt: TGTGCCAGCAGCCGACCCCGGACAGAAGAAGAAGAGACCCAGTACTTC

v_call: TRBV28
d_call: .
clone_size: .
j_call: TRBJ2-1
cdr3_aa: CASSLTLSSYNEQFF
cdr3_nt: TGTGCCAGCAGCCTCACATTAAGCTCCTACAATGAGCAGTTCTTC

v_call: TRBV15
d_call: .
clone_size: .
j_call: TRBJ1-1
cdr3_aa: CATSPGTSFAGEAFF
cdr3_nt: TGTGCCACCAGCCCCGGGACATCCTTCGCGGGTGAAGCTTTCTTT

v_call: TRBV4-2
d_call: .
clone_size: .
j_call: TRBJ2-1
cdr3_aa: CASSQDSLSSYNEQFF
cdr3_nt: TGTGCCAGCAGCCAAGATTCCCTTAGCTCCTACAATGAGCAGTTCTTC

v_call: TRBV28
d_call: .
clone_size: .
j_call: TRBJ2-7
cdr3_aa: CASSLSLEQYF
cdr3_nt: TGTGCCAGCAGTTTATCTCTTGAGCAGTACTTC

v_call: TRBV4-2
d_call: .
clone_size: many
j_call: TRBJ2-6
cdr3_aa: CASSQRELADAGANVLTF
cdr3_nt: TGTGCCAGCAGCCAAAGGGAACTAGCAGACGCTGGGGCCAACGTCCTGACTTTC

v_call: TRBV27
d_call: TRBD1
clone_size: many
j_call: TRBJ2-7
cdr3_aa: CASSLGQTSYEQYF
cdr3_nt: TGTGCCAGCAGTTTGGGACAGACCTCCTACGAGCAGTACTTC

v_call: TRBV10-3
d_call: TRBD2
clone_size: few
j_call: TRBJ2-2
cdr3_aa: CAIRPGTSAGELFF
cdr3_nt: TGTGCCATCAGACCCGGGACTAGCGCCGGGGAGCTGTTTTTT

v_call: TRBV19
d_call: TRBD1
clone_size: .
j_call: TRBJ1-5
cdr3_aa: CASSEGQGANQPQHF
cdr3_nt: TGTGCCAGTAGTGAGGGACAGGGGGCAAATCAGCCCCAGCATTTT

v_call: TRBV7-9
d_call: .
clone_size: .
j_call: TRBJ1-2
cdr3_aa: CASSLAQGLYGYTF
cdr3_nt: TGTGCCAGCAGCTTAGCCCAGGGACTCTATGGCTACACCTTC

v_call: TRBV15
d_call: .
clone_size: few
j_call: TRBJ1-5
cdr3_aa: CATGEQGGGNQPQHF
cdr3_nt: TGTGCCACGGGGGAACAGGGTGGCGGCAATCAGCCCCAGCATTTT

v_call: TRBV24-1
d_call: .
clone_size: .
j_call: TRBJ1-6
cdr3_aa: CATSDHGNSPLHF
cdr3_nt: TGTGCCACCAGTGACCACGGCAATTCACCCCTCCACTTT

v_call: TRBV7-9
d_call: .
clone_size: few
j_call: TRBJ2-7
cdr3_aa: CASRNNPYEQYF
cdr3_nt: TGTGCCAGCAGAAACAATCCCTACGAGCAGTACTTC

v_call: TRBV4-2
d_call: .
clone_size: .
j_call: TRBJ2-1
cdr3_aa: CASSPGAEGPDEQFF
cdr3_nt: TGTGCCAGCAGCCCGGGCGCTGAGGGGCCGGATGAGCAGTTCTTC

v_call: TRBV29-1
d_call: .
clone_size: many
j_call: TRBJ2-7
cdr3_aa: CSVEGPFGGSTYEQYF
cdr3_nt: TGCAGCGTTGAAGGCCCCTTCGGGGGTAGTACCTACGAGCAGTACTTC

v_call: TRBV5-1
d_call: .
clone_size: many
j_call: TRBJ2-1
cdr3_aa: CASSLSGFSSYNEQFF
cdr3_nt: TGCGCCAGCAGCTTGTCTGGGTTTAGCTCCTACAATGAGCAGTTCTTC

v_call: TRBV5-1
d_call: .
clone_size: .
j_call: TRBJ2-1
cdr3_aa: CASSLPLAPSYNEQFF
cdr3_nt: TGCGCCAGCAGCTTGCCCCTAGCGCCCTCCTACAATGAGCAGTTCTTC

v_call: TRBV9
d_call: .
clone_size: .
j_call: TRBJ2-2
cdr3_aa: CASSPSGVWSGELFF
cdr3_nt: TGTGCCAGCAGCCCTTCGGGGGTATGGTCCGGGGAGCTGTTTTTT

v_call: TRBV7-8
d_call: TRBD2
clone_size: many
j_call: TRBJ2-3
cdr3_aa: CASSSLAGVQDTQYF
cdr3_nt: TGTGCCAGCAGCTCCTTAGCGGGAGTTCAAGATACGCAGTATTTT

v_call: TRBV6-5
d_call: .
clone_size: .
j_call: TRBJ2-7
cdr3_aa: CASSSNSDPRWGDEQYF
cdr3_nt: TGTGCCAGCAGTTCAAATTCTGACCCCAGGTGGGGCGACGAGCAGTACTTC

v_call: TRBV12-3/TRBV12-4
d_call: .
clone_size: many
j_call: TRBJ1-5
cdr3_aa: CASSADVSNQPQHF
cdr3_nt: TGTGCCAGCAGTGCCGACGTTAGCAATCAGCCCCAGCATTTT

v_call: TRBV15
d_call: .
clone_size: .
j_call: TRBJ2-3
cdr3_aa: CATSTIARSTDTQYF
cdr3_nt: TGTGCCACCAGCACAATAGCGCGAAGCACAGATACGCAGTATTTT

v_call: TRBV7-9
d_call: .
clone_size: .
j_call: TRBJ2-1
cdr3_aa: CASSLRGASINEQFF
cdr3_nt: TGTGCCAGCAGCTTAAGGGGGGCGTCGATCAATGAGCAGTTCTTC

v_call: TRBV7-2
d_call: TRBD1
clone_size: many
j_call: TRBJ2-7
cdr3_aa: CASSLAGGTTYEQYF
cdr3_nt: TGTGCCAGCAGTTTAGCAGGGGGTACGACCTACGAGCAGTACTTC

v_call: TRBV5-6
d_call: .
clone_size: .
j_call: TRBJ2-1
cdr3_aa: CASSPLWQGNYNEQFF
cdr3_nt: TGTGCCAGCAGCCCCCTTTGGCAGGGTAATTACAATGAGCAGTTCTTC

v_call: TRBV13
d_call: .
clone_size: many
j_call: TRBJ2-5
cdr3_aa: CASSPHTGEGETQYF
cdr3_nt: TGTGCCAGCAGCCCCCACACAGGGGAGGGAGAGACCCAGTACTTC

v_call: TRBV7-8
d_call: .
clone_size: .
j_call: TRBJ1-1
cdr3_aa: CASSPTFGGQQNTEAFF
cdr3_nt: TGTGCCAGCAGCCCAACGTTCGGCGGGCAACAGAACACTGAAGCTTTCTTT

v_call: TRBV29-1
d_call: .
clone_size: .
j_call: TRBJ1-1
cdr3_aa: CSVGEGWNTEAFF
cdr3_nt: TGCAGCGTTGGCGAGGGGTGGAACACTGAAGCTTTCTTT

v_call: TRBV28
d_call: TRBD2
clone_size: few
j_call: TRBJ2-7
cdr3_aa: CASSPRQGLALAGSYEQYF
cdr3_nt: TGTGCCAGCAGTCCTCGACAGGGGTTGGCACTAGCGGGATCCTACGAGCAGTACTTC

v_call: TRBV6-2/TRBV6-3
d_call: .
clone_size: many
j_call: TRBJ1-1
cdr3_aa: CASSYSGDWTEAFF
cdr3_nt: TGTGCCAGCAGTTACTCGGGGGACTGGACTGAAGCTTTCTTT

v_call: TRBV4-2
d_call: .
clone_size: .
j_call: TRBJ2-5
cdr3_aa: CAMSPGRLRETQYF
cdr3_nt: TGTGCCATGAGCCCCGGGCGCCTCCGAGAGACCCAGTACTTC

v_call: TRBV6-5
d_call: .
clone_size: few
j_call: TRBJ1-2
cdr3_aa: CASSYSDSYYGYTF
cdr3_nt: TGTGCCAGCAGTTACTCCGACAGCTACTATGGCTACACCTTC

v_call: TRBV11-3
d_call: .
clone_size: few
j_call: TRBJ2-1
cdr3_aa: CASSLGDRGSWNEQFF
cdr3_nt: TGTGCCAGCAGCTTAGGGGACCGGGGGTCTTGGAATGAGCAGTTCTTC

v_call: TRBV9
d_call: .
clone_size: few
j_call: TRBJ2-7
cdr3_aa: CASSPQGGSSYEQYF
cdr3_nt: TGTGCCAGCAGCCCCCAGGGCGGAAGCTCCTACGAGCAGTACTTC

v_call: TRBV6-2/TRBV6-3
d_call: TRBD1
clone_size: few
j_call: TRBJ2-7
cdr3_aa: CASSTTGTGVYEQYF
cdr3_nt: TGTGCCAGCAGTACGACCGGGACAGGGGTCTACGAGCAGTACTTC

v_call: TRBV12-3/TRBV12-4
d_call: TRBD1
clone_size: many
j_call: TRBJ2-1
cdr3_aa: CASSPQGNYNEQFF
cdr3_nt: TGTGCCAGCAGTCCACAGGGGAACTACAATGAGCAGTTCTTC

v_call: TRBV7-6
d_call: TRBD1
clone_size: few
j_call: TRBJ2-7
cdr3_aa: CASSSGTGQYEQYF
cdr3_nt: TGTGCCAGCAGCTCCGGGACAGGACAATACGAGCAGTACTTC

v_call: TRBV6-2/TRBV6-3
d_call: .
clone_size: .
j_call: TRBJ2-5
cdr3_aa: CASSYEWLPQETQYF
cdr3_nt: TGTGCCAGCAGTTACGAATGGCTACCCCAAGAGACCCAGTACTTC

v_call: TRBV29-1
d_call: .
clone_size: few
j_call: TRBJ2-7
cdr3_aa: CSVVPSTGPYEQYF
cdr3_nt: TGCAGCGTGGTCCCGTCGACAGGCCCCTACGAGCAGTACTTC

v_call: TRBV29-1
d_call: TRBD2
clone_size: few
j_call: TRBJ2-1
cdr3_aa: CSVEERLANNEQFF
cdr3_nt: TGCAGCGTTGAAGAAAGACTAGCGAACAATGAGCAGTTCTTC

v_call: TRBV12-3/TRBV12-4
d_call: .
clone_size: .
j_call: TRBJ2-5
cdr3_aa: CASSLHRYSGLETQYF
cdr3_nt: TGTGCCAGCAGTTTACACCGGTATTCGGGGTTAGAGACCCAGTACTTC

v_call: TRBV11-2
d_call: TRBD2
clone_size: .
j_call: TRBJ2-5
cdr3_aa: CARTSGGAFQETQYF
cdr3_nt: TGTGCCAGGACTAGCGGGGGGGCTTTCCAAGAGACCCAGTACTTC

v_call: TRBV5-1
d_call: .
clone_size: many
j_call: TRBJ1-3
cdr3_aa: CASADGSGNTIYF
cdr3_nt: TGCGCCAGCGCGGACGGCTCTGGAAACACCATATATTTT

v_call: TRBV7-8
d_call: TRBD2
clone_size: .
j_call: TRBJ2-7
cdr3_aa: CASSLGVAGGNEQYF
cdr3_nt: TGTGCCAGCAGCTTAGGGGTAGCGGGGGGTAACGAGCAGTACTTC

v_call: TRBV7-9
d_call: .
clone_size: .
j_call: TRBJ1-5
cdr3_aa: CASSLGVPNQPQHF
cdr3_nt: TGTGCCAGCAGCTTAGGGGTCCCAAATCAGCCCCAGCATTTT

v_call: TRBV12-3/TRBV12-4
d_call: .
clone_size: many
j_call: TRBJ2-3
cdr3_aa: CASSLAADTQYF
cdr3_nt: TGTGCCAGCAGTTTGGCGGCAGATACGCAGTATTTT

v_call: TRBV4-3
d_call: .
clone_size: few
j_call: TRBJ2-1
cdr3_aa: CASSPRGPLSSYNEQFF
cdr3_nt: TGCGCCAGCAGCCCGCGCGGGCCTTTGAGCTCCTACAATGAGCAGTTCTTC

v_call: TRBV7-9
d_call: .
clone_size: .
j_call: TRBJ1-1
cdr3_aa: CASNGGEGAFF
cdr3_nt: TGTGCCAGCAACGGGGGGGAGGGAGCTTTCTTT

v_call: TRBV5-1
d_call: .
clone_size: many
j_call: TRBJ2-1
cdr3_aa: CASSLSMSSYNEQFF
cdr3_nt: TGCGCCAGCAGCTTGTCGATGAGCTCCTACAATGAGCAGTTCTTC

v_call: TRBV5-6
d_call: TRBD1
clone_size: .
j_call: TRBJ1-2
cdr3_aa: CASSLMGTGEGYTF
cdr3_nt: TGTGCCAGCAGCTTGATGGGGACAGGGGAAGGCTACACCTTC

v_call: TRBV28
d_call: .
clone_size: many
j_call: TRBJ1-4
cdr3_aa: CASSEFDRSSTNEKLFF
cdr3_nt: TGTGCCAGCAGCGAATTCGACCGTTCCTCAACTAATGAAAAACTGTTTTTT

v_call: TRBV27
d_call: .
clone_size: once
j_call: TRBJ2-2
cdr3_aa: CASSLTNGELFF
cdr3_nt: TGTGCCAGCAGTCTCACAAACGGGGAGCTGTTTTTT

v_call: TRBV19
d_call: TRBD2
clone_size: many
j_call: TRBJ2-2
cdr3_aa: CASSPGTSGQGGELFF
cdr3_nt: TGTGCCAGTAGTCCTGGGACTAGCGGTCAGGGCGGGGAGCTGTTTTTT

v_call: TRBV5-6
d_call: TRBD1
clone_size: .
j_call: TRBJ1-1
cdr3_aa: CASSSQTGLENTEAFF
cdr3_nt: TGTGCCAGCAGCTCCCAGACAGGGTTGGAGAACACTGAAGCTTTCTTT